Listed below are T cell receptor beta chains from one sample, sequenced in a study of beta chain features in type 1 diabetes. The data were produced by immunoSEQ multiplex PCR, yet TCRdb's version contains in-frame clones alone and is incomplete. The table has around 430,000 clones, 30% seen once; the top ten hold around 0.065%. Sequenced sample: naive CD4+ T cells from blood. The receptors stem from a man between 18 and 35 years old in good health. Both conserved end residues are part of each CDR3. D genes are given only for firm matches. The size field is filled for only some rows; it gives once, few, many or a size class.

CSVEILKGETQYF,TGCAGCGTTGAAATACTCAAGGGCGAGACCCAGTACTTC,TRBV29-1,TRBJ2-5,.,.
CASSPFVGQREKLFF,TGTGCCAGCAGCCCATTCGTGGGGCAGAGGGAAAAACTGTTTTTT,TRBV2,TRBJ1-4,.,.
CASSLTGLSEQYF,TGCGCCAGCAGCCTGACAGGGCTGAGCGAGCAGTACTTC,TRBV5-1,TRBJ2-7,few,TRBD1
CASSLIRGGYEQYF,TGTGCCAGCAGCTTAATCAGAGGGGGTTACGAGCAGTACTTC,TRBV11-2,TRBJ2-7,.,.
CASSQEGRWHDQETQYF,TGCGCCAGCAGCCAAGAGGGTCGGTGGCATGACCAAGAGACCCAGTACTTC,TRBV4-3,TRBJ2-5,few,.
CAWGPGLISGNTIYF,TGTGCCTGGGGACCGGGACTTATCTCTGGAAACACCATATATTTT,TRBV30,TRBJ1-3,few,.
CASSSEGQGYYGYTF,TGTGCCAGCAGCTCGGAGGGACAGGGGTACTATGGCTACACCTTC,TRBV7-2,TRBJ1-2,.,TRBD1
CAISWGRSYEQYF,TGTGCCATATCTTGGGGACGCTCCTACGAGCAGTACTTC,TRBV30,TRBJ2-7,few,.
CASSAGTSGVDYEQYF,TGTGCCAGCAGCGCCGGGACTAGCGGGGTAGACTACGAGCAGTACTTC,TRBV9,TRBJ2-7,few,TRBD2
CASSQGQGYGYTF,TGCGCCAGCAGCCAAGGCCAGGGATATGGCTACACCTTC,TRBV4-1,TRBJ1-2,.,.
CASSYPLEGGTDTQYF,TGTGCCAGCAGTTACCCCCTGGAGGGAGGGACAGATACGCAGTATTTT,TRBV6-6,TRBJ2-3,few,TRBD2
CATSRDLGTPRVGELFF,TGTGCCACCAGCAGAGATCTCGGGACACCCAGAGTCGGGGAGCTGTTTTTT,TRBV15,TRBJ2-2,few,.
CASSSRGLVFSYEQYF,TGTGCCAGCAGCTCTAGGGGACTAGTATTTTCGTACGAGCAGTACTTC,TRBV7-2,TRBJ2-7,.,TRBD2
CASGQGVPIQYF,TGTGCCAGCGGGCAGGGAGTACCCATTCAGTACTTC,TRBV2,TRBJ2-4,.,.
CSVEGLAGRRNEQFF,TGCAGCGTCGAGGGACTAGCGGGAAGACGCAATGAGCAGTTCTTC,TRBV29-1,TRBJ2-1,few,TRBD2
CASSFVLSSYNEQFF,TGTGCCAGCAGCTTCGTGTTGAGCTCCTACAATGAGCAGTTCTTC,TRBV11-3,TRBJ2-1,.,.
CASSPTGLEAFF,TGTGCCAGCAGCCCGACAGGACTTGAAGCTTTCTTT,TRBV28,TRBJ1-1,.,.
CSVGQGPNYGYTF,TGCAGCGTTGGACAGGGCCCTAACTATGGCTACACCTTC,TRBV29-1,TRBJ1-2,.,TRBD1
CASSGSTSGYSYNEQFF,TGTGCCAGCAGCGGATCGACTAGCGGCTACTCCTACAATGAGCAGTTCTTC,TRBV11-1,TRBJ2-1,.,TRBD2
CSVSTSGSSYNEQFF,TGCAGCGTTTCGACTAGCGGAAGCTCCTACAATGAGCAGTTCTTC,TRBV29-1,TRBJ2-1,few,TRBD2
CATSRGRVTDTQYF,TGTGCCACCAGCAGGGGGCGTGTGACAGATACGCAGTATTTT,TRBV15,TRBJ2-3,few,.
CASSSPTGQAYEQYF,TGTGCCAGCAGTTCACCCACGGGACAGGCATACGAGCAGTACTTC,TRBV28,TRBJ2-7,few,TRBD1
CASSYLGTGLNEQFF,TGTGCCAGCAGTTACCTGGGGACAGGCCTCAATGAGCAGTTCTTC,TRBV6-6,TRBJ2-1,.,TRBD1
CASSRLGGLADYEQYF,TGTGCCAGCAGTCGCTTAGGCGGACTAGCGGACTACGAGCAGTACTTC,TRBV7-2,TRBJ2-7,.,TRBD2
CASRAGTDKETQYF,TGCGCCAGCAGGGCCGGGACAGATAAAGAGACCCAGTACTTC,TRBV5-1,TRBJ2-5,.,TRBD1
CASRGSGSLHEQYF,TGTGCCAGCAGGGGTAGCGGGAGTTTGCACGAGCAGTACTTC,TRBV28,TRBJ2-7,few,TRBD2
CASSEYYRTKAGETQYF,TGTGCCAGCAGTGAATACTATCGGACAAAGGCTGGAGAGACCCAGTACTTC,TRBV25-1,TRBJ2-5,.,.